This TCR beta chain emerged from a study of beta chain features in type 1 diabetes (dated by TCRdb to between 2017 and 2018). For the wider study: Mean age, gender distribution, total cell number and subset yield were not different between patients and healthy donors. The study compared the TCRB repertoires of sorted circulating CD4+ T cell subsets in recently diagnosed type 1 diabetes patients with those in matched healthy donors. Whereas all 28 donors provided naive and central memory subsets, regulatory and stem cell-like memory subsets were isolated from just 8 patients and about 8 healthy donors. A total of over 90,000,000 sorted cells were examined across all samples, and a strong correlation was observed between cell number per subset and RNA yield.

Each donor gave one peripheral blood draw, averaging roughly 100 mL, which was collected into heparinised tubes. A BD FACSAria II and a panel including CD45RO, CCR7, CD25, CD127, CD95 and CD27 were used to sort naive, central memory, regulatory and stem cell-like memory CD4+ T cells. All sorted populations exceeded 95% purity. PBMCs were separated immediately by Lymphoprep density gradient centrifugation and were stained directly, without being cultured. So that batch effects would be minimized, each experiment stained and sorted samples in pairs, pairing one healthy donor with one patient. The entire isolated RNA was reverse transcribed using the High Capacity cDNA Reverse Transcription Kit, and thus expressed TCRB transcripts were sequenced. Naive, central memory and regulatory T cell samples underwent deep immunoSEQ sequencing, averaging around 4 million total reads per sample. After sorted cells were lysed in RLT buffer, RNA was extracted with DNase-treated RNeasy Micro or Mini kits, with the choice depending on cell number. To prevent cross-contamination, each cell subset was processed individually, whereas patient and healthy donor samples were processed jointly. TCRB sequences were amplified from cDNA with the immunoSEQ multiplex PCR, producing 87-bp fragments spanning the CDR3 region. The amplicons were sequenced using the Illumina HiSeq platform. Turning to the authors' computational methods: Synthetic template baselines were used to correct PCR bias computationally, reads within Hamming distance 2 were collapsed together, and singletons that could not be merged were discarded. By aligning reads against IMGT, V, D and J genes, CDR3 length, and insertions or deletions at six rearrangement sites were assigned. Clonotype counts were normalized to sorted cell number within each subset before computing true diversity and Gini coefficients with the tcR R package. Repertoire sharing was quantified using the overlap coefficient calculated on TCRB nucleotide sequences. Out-of-frame TCRB sequences from naive cells were analyzed to stand in for the pre-selection repertoire. TCRdb retrieved this table from immuneACCESS and kept in-frame rearrangements only. Not all clones are present; in checked studies, unresolved V genes account for under half, and no reason is known for the remainder. The DNA was the basis for D and trimming; V, J and clone size are from that table. This sample has 280,000 or so clones in its table, and approximately 15% of those were observed once. Approximately 0.015% of the sample is in the top ten clones.

The research as a whole found: PCR might favor shorter templates, but patient and control samples were amplified and corrected together, so any skew would affect both groups equally. Type 1 diabetes patients showed a moderate but significant shortening of TCRB CDR3 length in all four CD4+ subsets. Because the HLA sub-analyses included only small numbers of individuals, any influence of HLA type on TCRB rearrangement was left unresolved. Naive, central memory and regulatory TCRB repertoires appeared to be more alike among patients than among healthy donors. At VDJ recombination sites, type 1 diabetes patients had fewer insertions and more deleted nucleotides, which implies abnormalities in thymic rearrangement. Because cDNA rather than genomic DNA was sequenced, highly expressing activated cells could have been over-represented, although no difference in activation and CD3 levels was found between groups.

From the cysteine up to the phenylalanine, the CDR3 has a length of 15 residues. Only the CDR3 DNA is retained, 45 bases long and in frame from the first base. V was cut back by 3 bases and J by 3 bases, leaving a gap of 13 bases between them. The germline V gene yields SGHTA for CDR1 and FQGNSA for CDR2. Regarding this clone: Its recognized antigen is unknown. Per-base qualities were not stored, and no clone one base away is much larger.

Sequencing used naive CD4+ T cells from blood. The cell subset or site label corresponds to: true naive CD4+ T cells. The sequence links TRBV7-2 to TRBJ2-3; matching of 6 bases hints at TRBD1 as the D gene. The TCR originated in a man younger than 35 with type 1 diabetes. The DNA sequence follows: TGTGCCAGCAGCTTGGGACACCTTGGGACAGATACGCAGTATTTT. It encodes CASSLGHLGTDTQYF.